Shown below are 3 T cell receptor beta chains from a single sample sequenced in a study of OX40 agonist ivuxolimab in advanced cancers. Library method: the immunoSEQ multiplex PCR assay. TCRdb stores this immuneACCESS table with in-frame sequences only. Part of the clones is absent; in the studies checked, under half of the shortfall reflects unresolved V genes, and no reason is known for the rest. In this sample the table shows tens of thousands of clones, roughly nine tenths of which occur a single time. The ten top clones hold 2% to 3% of the sample. Specimen: CD4+ or CD8+ T cells sorted from blood, collected in a trial of the OX40 agonist ivuxolimab. The receptors shown here come from an adult with an advanced solid tumor such as melanoma, head and neck, liver or kidney cancer.

The DNA of the CDR3 is TGTGCCAGCAGCCTAACGGGGGCGACTAACTATGGCTACACCTTC. Protein: CASSLTGATNYGYTF. J is TRBJ1-2 and V is TRBV9, with a weak D call TRBD1 (6 bases). Deletions cut 4 bases from V and 0 bases from J, with 13 bases between. CDR1 SGDLS and CDR2 YYNGEE come from the germline V gene. The CDR3 consists of 15 residues.

V is TRBV10-2 and J is TRBJ2-1; 11 nucleotides line up with TRBD2. V was clipped by 4 bases and J by 7 bases; unmatched bases: 6. CDR1 WSHSY and CDR2 SAAADI come from the germline V gene. The CDR3 has 15 residues. The CDR3: CASSGVAGGPNEQFF. The CDR3 nucleotides read TGCGCCAGCAGTGGGGTAGCGGGAGGGCCGAATGAGCAGTTCTTC.

This clone was detected only a few times. The gene calls are TRBV10-3 and TRBJ1-5; D call uncertain. Germline lookup yields CDR1 ENHRY and CDR2 SYGVKD. Trimming removed 0 bases from V and 4 bases from J, with 4 bases in between. The CDR3 runs to 13 residues. As DNA, the CDR3 is TGTGCCATCAGTGAGTCTTCAAATCAGCCCCAGCATTTT. This translates into CAISESSNQPQHF.